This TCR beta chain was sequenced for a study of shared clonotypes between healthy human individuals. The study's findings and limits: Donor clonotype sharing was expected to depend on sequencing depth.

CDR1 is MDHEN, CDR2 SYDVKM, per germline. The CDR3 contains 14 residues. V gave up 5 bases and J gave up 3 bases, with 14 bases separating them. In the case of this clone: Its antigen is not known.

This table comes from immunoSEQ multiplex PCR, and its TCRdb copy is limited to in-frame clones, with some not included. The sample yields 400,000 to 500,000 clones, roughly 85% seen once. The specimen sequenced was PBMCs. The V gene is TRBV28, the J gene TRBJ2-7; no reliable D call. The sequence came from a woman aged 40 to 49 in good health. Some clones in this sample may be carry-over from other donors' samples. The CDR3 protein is CASSLRPTRYEQYF. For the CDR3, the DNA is TGTGCCAGCAGTCTCCGGCCTACTCGCTACGAGCAGTACTTC.